The rows below give T cell receptor beta chains drawn from one sample of a study of T cell repertoires in cytomegalovirus infection. Via MiXCR, TCRdb re-called the reads, giving one row per CDR3 protein. The table includes about 140,000 distinct CDR3 sequences, about 6% detected once. The sequenced material came from PBMCs. The origin of the receptors is a human donor in good health (CMV status not recorded). Some clones in this sample may be carry-over from other donors' samples. Both conserved end residues are part of each CDR3. A D gene is named only where the DNA matches it firmly. Part of the rows lack a size; the others show once, few, many or a class for expanded clones.

TRBV5-4	many	TRBJ2-7	14	-	TGTGCCAGCAGCAGGGACGGTAGCTCCTACGAGCAGTACTTC	CASSRDGSSYEQYF
TRBV6-2/TRBV6-3	many	TRBJ1-1	13	-	TGTGCCAGCAGTTACGGGTCGAACACTGAAGCTTTCTTT	CASSYGSNTEAFF
TRBV7-2	many	TRBJ2-3	17	TRBD2	TGTGCCAGCAGCTTAGCTAGCGGGGGAAGGAACACAGATACGCAGTATTTT	CASSLASGGRNTDTQYF
TRBV28	few	TRBJ1-6	15	TRBD1	TGTGCCAGCAGGGAGGGGGCCTCCTATAATTCACCCCTCCACTTT	CASREGASYNSPLHF
TRBV20-1	many	TRBJ2-3	14	-	TGCAGTGCTCGATACTGGGGCCGCACAGATACGCAGTATTTT	CSARYWGRTDTQYF
TRBV28	many	TRBJ2-3	13	-	TGTGCCAGCAGTTTAGATAGGGGGGATACGCAGTATTTT	CASSLDRGDTQYF
TRBV7-2	many	TRBJ2-7	13	TRBD2	TGTGCCAGCACCCAGGCGGGGGGAACCGAGCAGTACTTC	CASTQAGGTEQYF
TRBV7-2	many	TRBJ1-3	16	-	TGTGCCAGCAGCTTAGGGACCCCCCGCTCTGGAAACACCATATATTTT	CASSLGTPRSGNTIYF
TRBV6-1	medium-sized	TRBJ2-1	20	TRBD2	TGTGCCAGCAGTCAGCCCAGCTGGGGGGGTGCGTTCCACTCCTACAATGAGCAGTTCTTC	CASSQPSWGGAFHSYNEQFF
TRBV20-1	few	TRBJ2-3	15	TRBD2	TGCAGTGCTCTACTAGCGGGGGCGTACACAGATACGCAGTATTTT	CSALLAGAYTDTQYF
TRBV19	few	TRBJ2-7	14	-	TGTGCCAGTAGTATCCGACAGAAAGAATACGAGCAGTACTTC	CASSIRQKEYEQYF
TRBV6-1	many	TRBJ2-7	12	-	TGTGCCAGCAGTGAACCGGGGTACGAGCAGTACTTC	CASSEPGYEQYF
TRBV7-2	many	TRBJ1-5	15	TRBD1	TGTGCCAGCAGCCCCCTGGACAGGGCAGGACGGCCCCAGCATTTT	CASSPLDRAGRPQHF
TRBV28	many	TRBJ2-1	15	TRBD2	TGTGCCAGCAATCTTAGCGGGGGGGCCCAGAATGAGCAGTTCTTC	CASNLSGGAQNEQFF
TRBV20-1	many	TRBJ2-7	15	-	TGCAGTGCCCACTCAACAGGGATTGCCATCTACGAGCAGTACTTC	CSAHSTGIAIYEQYF
TRBV19	-	TRBJ2-3	15	TRBD1	TGTGCCAGTAGTGCAGGGACAGGGGGCAGAGATACGCAGTATTTT	CASSAGTGGRDTQYF
TRBV7-8	many	TRBJ2-1	16	TRBD1	TGTGCCAGCAGCCCACCTCCGACAGGGCCCTACAATGAGCAGTTCTTC	CASSPPPTGPYNEQFF
TRBV11-2	-	TRBJ2-3	17	TRBD2	TGTGCCAGCAGGAAGCGGGGGGATATCGCTAGCACAGATACGCAGTATTTT	CASRKRGDIASTDTQYF
TRBV7-2	many	TRBJ2-3	16	-	TGTGCCAGCAGCTCCGTAACAGGGAGGGGCACAGATACGCAGTATTTT	CASSSVTGRGTDTQYF
TRBV7-2	many	TRBJ2-2	16	-	TGTGCCACCCATAGAAATCCCCGTACGAACACCGGGGAGCTGTTTTTT	CATHRNPRTNTGELFF